The rows below give T cell receptor beta chains drawn from one sample of a study of T cell changes during pregnancy in multiple sclerosis. The repertoire was sequenced with immunoSEQ multiplex PCR; TCRdb's copy has only in-frame clones and lacks some. The table includes about 50,000 clones, roughly 95% detected once. Material: CD4+ T cells from peripheral blood mononuclear cells, obtained in the third trimester of pregnancy. The receptors were sampled from a female donor with multiple sclerosis, enrolled in a pregnancy study. Each CDR3 is given with its conserved first and last residue. Fields, in order: D gene, V gene, J gene, CDR3 DNA, CDR3 protein. D genes are given only for firm matches.

D gene: -; V gene: TRBV19; J gene: TRBJ2-5; CDR3 DNA: TGTGCCAGTAGTATTAACCAAGAGACCCAGTACTTC; CDR3 protein: CASSINQETQYF
D gene: TRBD1; V gene: TRBV6-6; J gene: TRBJ1-2; CDR3 DNA: TGTGCCAGCAGTCCGGGACAGGGTAGAAGGGGCTATGGCTACACCTTC; CDR3 protein: CASSPGQGRRGYGYTF
D gene: -; V gene: TRBV28; J gene: TRBJ2-7; CDR3 DNA: TGTGCCAGCAGAGCGCAGGGTCTGTCCTACGAGCAGTACTTC; CDR3 protein: CASRAQGLSYEQYF
D gene: TRBD1; V gene: TRBV5-6; J gene: TRBJ1-3; CDR3 DNA: TGTGCCAGCAGCTTGGACAGGGGGAGTTCAGGAAACACCATATATTTT; CDR3 protein: CASSLDRGSSGNTIYF
D gene: TRBD2; V gene: TRBV7-2; J gene: TRBJ2-6; CDR3 DNA: TGTGCCAGCAGAAAAAGCACGGGGGGGCCTGGGTCTGGGGCCAACGTCCTGACTTTC; CDR3 protein: CASRKSTGGPGSGANVLTF
D gene: -; V gene: TRBV7-9; J gene: TRBJ1-2; CDR3 DNA: TGTGCCAGCAGCTCGGGACAAAGAAACTATGGCTACACCTTC; CDR3 protein: CASSSGQRNYGYTF
D gene: -; V gene: TRBV5-1; J gene: TRBJ1-1; CDR3 DNA: TGCGCCAGCAGCTTGGAGGAAGGAGGAAACACTGAAGCTTTCTTT; CDR3 protein: CASSLEEGGNTEAFF
D gene: -; V gene: TRBV18; J gene: TRBJ1-1; CDR3 DNA: TGTGCCAGCTCACCACGGGCCGATTATAACATGAACACTGAAGCTTTCTTT; CDR3 protein: CASSPRADYNMNTEAFF
D gene: -; V gene: TRBV6-5; J gene: TRBJ1-5; CDR3 DNA: TGTGCCAGCAGGGGCAGTCTATATAGCAATCAGCCCCAGCATTTT; CDR3 protein: CASRGSLYSNQPQHF
D gene: -; V gene: TRBV29-1; J gene: TRBJ2-7; CDR3 DNA: TGCAGCGCCTCAGAGGGATCGGCCTACGAGCAGTACTTC; CDR3 protein: CSASEGSAYEQYF